This T cell receptor (beta chain) was identified in a study of naive and memory T cell subsets. Study-wide findings and caveats: Naive repertoires, especially CD8, held a few larger clonotypes, possibly memory cells re-expressing CD45RA.

The CDR3 sequence is 11 residues long. Germline-derived CDR1 and CDR2 are SNHLY and FYNNEI. V was clipped by 9 bases and J by 6 bases, with 12 bases between them. After CD4 positive bead selection, the CD4-negative fraction gave CD8 T cells. Both TRBC1 and TRBC2 were covered by a beta constant-region primer of two equimolar oligonucleotides. Nested alpha and beta constant-region primers with the SP2 primer drove four PCR rounds on ligated cDNA. MiXCR, applied by TCRdb to the UMI-ligation and nested PCR reads, yields one record per CDR3 protein. This sample yields 95,000 to 110,000 distinct CDR3 sequences, of which roughly 14% are seen a single time; 2.8% belongs to the top ten. This clonotype was detected only a few times. The antigen remains undetermined.

This chain connects TRBV2 to TRBJ2-7; D is possibly TRBD2 (5 bases). This sequence was found in a human donor in good health. Sequenced: naive CD8+ T cells from blood. This chain's CDR3 is CASIGGPEQYF. The CDR3 DNA sequence: TGTGCCAGTATTGGCGGGCCCGAGCAGTACTTC.